This entry describes one T cell receptor beta chain. Its antigen remains unknown. In germline, CDR1 is LGHNA, CDR2 YNFKEQ. This CDR3 is 15 amino acids long. V dropped 4 bases and J dropped 8; count of bases not matched to a gene: 10. The sample originates from a study of radiotherapy plus CTLA-4 blockade in lung cancer. Study context: For less than 20% of patients, objective responses occurred, and approximately 30% had disease control. Study observations and caveats: Once radiotherapy plus ipilimumab had been given, TCR clones derived from tumor expanded in blood. The best predictor of response was reported to be early blood T cell clone dynamics, with interferon-beta.

Focal radiation and CTLA-4 blockade (ipilimumab) were tested in chemo-refractory metastatic non-small-cell lung cancer patients. Using immunoSEQ multiplex PCR, the repertoire was profiled, and TCRdb retains in-frame clones only, with some absent. The profile covers tens of thousands of clones, with approximately 86% appearing a single time and approximately 2.2% taken by the ten largest. The chain joins TRBV4-2 to TRBJ2-1; 8 nucleotides match TRBD2. The source of this sequence is a human donor with non-small cell lung cancer who had a partial response to radiotherapy plus ipilimumab. The sequenced sample was peripheral blood, obtained from a patient treated with radiotherapy plus ipilimumab. CDR3 in amino acids: CASSPDSGSIYEQFF. CDR3 in DNA: TGTGCCAGCAGCCCAGACAGCGGGAGCATCTATGAGCAGTTCTTC.